Listed below are T cell receptor beta chains from one sample, sequenced in a study of persistence of HIV-infected CD4 T cells. Antigens of these TCRs are unknown. Sequencing was performed with immunoSEQ multiplex PCR; in TCRdb, only in-frame clones are kept and a portion is missing. Of approximately 36,000 clones detected, about 84% appear once; the ten largest clones hold 5% to 6.5%. The source was cultured CD4+ T cells from PBMCs, collected from a patient who received antiretroviral therapy. These TCRs come from an adult with HIV. The donor label of this sample is uncertain. Both conserved end residues are part of each CDR3. A D gene is named only where the DNA matches it firmly. A clone size is listed for some rows: how often the clone was seen (once, few, many), or a class if it is expanded.

V gene	D gene	clone size	J gene	CDR3 DNA	CDR3 protein
TRBV5-1	.	.	TRBJ2-7	TGCGCCAGCAGCTTGGCGCAGTTACCATCCTACGAGCAGTACTTC	CASSLAQLPSYEQYF
TRBV14	.	.	TRBJ1-4	TGTGCCAGCAGCCAAGGCCCTGGAAAACTGTTTTTT	CASSQGPGKLFF
TRBV7-2	TRBD2	.	TRBJ2-3	TGTGCCAGCAGCTTAGTCCTAGCGGGGGGGTTAGATACGCAGTATTTT	CASSLVLAGGLDTQYF
TRBV3-1/TRBV3-2	TRBD1	once	TRBJ1-6	TGTGCCAGCAGCAATTCAGGGGGACGTAATTCACCCCTCCACTTT	CASSNSGGRNSPLHF
TRBV19	TRBD2	.	TRBJ2-1	TGTGCCAGTAGCCAAGCGGGGTATCTCCATGAGCAGTTCTTC	CASSQAGYLHEQFF
TRBV29-1	TRBD1	.	TRBJ2-2	TGCAGCATTGACAGGGCTGGCACCGGGGAGCTGTTTTTT	CSIDRAGTGELFF
TRBV5-1	.	.	TRBJ2-7	TGCGCCAGCAGGCCCCCAGGTCCCTACGAGCAGTACTTC	CASRPPGPYEQYF
TRBV11-2	.	.	TRBJ2-3	TGTGCCAGCAGCTTAGCCCCGGATCTCAGGGCCCGCACAGATACGCAGTATTTT	CASSLAPDLRARTDTQYF
TRBV5-1	TRBD1	once	TRBJ1-4	TGCGCCAGCAGCCTCGGACAGGGAAATGAAAAACTGTTTTTT	CASSLGQGNEKLFF
TRBV29-1	TRBD1	.	TRBJ1-4	TGCAGCGTAACCGGGACAGGGGTCGAAAAACTGTTTTTT	CSVTGTGVEKLFF
TRBV28	TRBD1	once	TRBJ1-5	TGTGCCAGCAGTACCGGGACAGGGGATCAGCCCCAGCATTTT	CASSTGTGDQPQHF
TRBV5-8	TRBD1	few	TRBJ1-4	TGTGCCAGCAGCCCCGGACAGGGGTCTTATAATGAAAAACTGTTTTTT	CASSPGQGSYNEKLFF
TRBV28	.	once	TRBJ1-5	TGTGCCAGCAGCGACAGGAAAAATCAGCCCCAGCATTTT	CASSDRKNQPQHF
TRBV18	.	.	TRBJ2-4	TGTGCCAGCTCACCCCTGGGACTGGCCAAAAACATTCAGTACTTC	CASSPLGLAKNIQYF
TRBV6-5	TRBD2	once	TRBJ2-3	TGTGCCAGCAGTTCTCAGGGCGGGGGGGCCGGAGATACGCAGTATTTT	CASSSQGGGAGDTQYF
TRBV5-1	.	.	TRBJ2-7	TGCGCCAGCAGCTTGGCGTCAGGGGTAACCTACGAGCAGTACTTC	CASSLASGVTYEQYF
TRBV5-1	.	.	TRBJ2-1	TGCGCCAGCAGCTGGCTCGGGACCTACAATGAGCAGTTCTTC	CASSWLGTYNEQFF
TRBV4-1	.	.	TRBJ2-3	TGCGCCAGCAGCCAAGGCCAGGGCCCTGAAGATACGCAGTATTTT	CASSQGQGPEDTQYF
TRBV4-1	.	.	TRBJ2-4	TGCGCCAGCAGCCAAGTTTCGGGATCGGCAGACCTAGCCAAAAACATTCAGTACTTC	CASSQVSGSADLAKNIQYF
TRBV9	.	.	TRBJ1-6	TGTGCCAGCAGCGTTACCAGGGAAGACTCACCCCTCCACTTT	CASSVTREDSPLHF
TRBV5-1	.	medium-sized	TRBJ1-5	TGCGCCAGCAGCTTGGATCAGGGTAGCGGTCAGCCCCAGCATTTT	CASSLDQGSGQPQHF
TRBV27	.	.	TRBJ2-7	TGTGCCAGCAGTTTTCAACCCGGGACGGGGACCTACGAGCAGTACTTC	CASSFQPGTGTYEQYF
TRBV4-1	.	.	TRBJ1-6	TGCGCCAGCCGTAGACCGGGGGACTACAATTCACCCCTCCACTTT	CASRRPGDYNSPLHF
TRBV6-5	.	.	TRBJ1-2	TGTGCCAGCAGCTTTAGAGCAGGCGATGGCTACACCTTC	CASSFRAGDGYTF
TRBV6-5	TRBD1	.	TRBJ1-2	TGTGCCAGCAGTTACCTCGGACAGGGGGCGCATGGCTACACCTTC	CASSYLGQGAHGYTF
TRBV28	TRBD2	.	TRBJ2-3	TGTGCCAGCAGTTTGGGGGGGAGCACAGATACGCAGTATTTT	CASSLGGSTDTQYF
TRBV7-9	.	.	TRBJ2-3	TGTGCCAGCAGCTTAAATCTAGCGAGCGGGAGCACAGATACGCAGTATTTT	CASSLNLASGSTDTQYF
TRBV7-3	.	.	TRBJ1-3	TGTGCCAGCAGCTTAACGGGTAGCTCTGGAAACACCATATATTTT	CASSLTGSSGNTIYF
TRBV10-3	TRBD1	.	TRBJ2-7	TGTGCCATCACCAAAGGACAGGGGGTAGCGATCGAGCAGTACTTC	CAITKGQGVAIEQYF
TRBV29-1	TRBD1	once	TRBJ1-5	TGCAGCGTCCAACAAGGACAGGGCCTCAATCAGCCCCAGCATTTT	CSVQQGQGLNQPQHF
TRBV27	TRBD2	.	TRBJ2-1	TGTGCCAGCAGTTTACGGACCCCTAGCGGGGGGACTCACAATGAGCAGTTCTTC	CASSLRTPSGGTHNEQFF
TRBV5-8	.	.	TRBJ1-2	TGTGCCAGCAGCTTCCACAGGGACTATGGCTACACCTTC	CASSFHRDYGYTF
TRBV28	.	once	TRBJ2-7	TGTGCCAGCAGTGTAGGGGGCGGGAGGTTCGAGCAGTACTTC	CASSVGGGRFEQYF
TRBV7-8	TRBD1	few	TRBJ1-2	TGTGCCAGCAGCCCCCGGGACAGGGGGTCACAGAACTATGGCTACACCTTC	CASSPRDRGSQNYGYTF
TRBV5-1	TRBD1	.	TRBJ1-3	TGCGCCAGCAGCATAGATACAGGGGGCGCGGGAAACACCATATATTTT	CASSIDTGGAGNTIYF
TRBV6-6	.	.	TRBJ1-5	TGTGCCAGCAGCCTTACTTCCGTTAGCAATCAGCCCCAGCATTTT	CASSLTSVSNQPQHF
TRBV21-1	.	.	TRBJ2-1	TGTGCCAGCAGCCACATGGGGACAGGGTCCTACAATGAGCAGTTCTTC	CASSHMGTGSYNEQFF
TRBV5-6	.	.	TRBJ2-7	TGTGCCAGCAGCTTGGATTCGGGTTTAGCAACCTACGAGCAGTACTTC	CASSLDSGLATYEQYF
TRBV2	.	.	TRBJ2-2	TGTGCCAGCAGTGATAAAAGGGCGGCCGGGGAGCTGTTTTTT	CASSDKRAAGELFF
TRBV5-4	.	.	TRBJ2-3	TGTGCCAGCAGCTTGGCCCAGGGAAGGACAGATACGCAGTATTTT	CASSLAQGRTDTQYF
TRBV6-5	.	.	TRBJ2-1	TGTGCCAGTTATTTCAGGGGTTTCAATGAGCAGTTCTTC	CASYFRGFNEQFF
TRBV3-1/TRBV3-2	.	once	TRBJ2-7	TGTGCCAGCGGATGGGCAGGCCAGGGGCAGTACTTC	CASGWAGQGQYF
TRBV29-1	.	.	TRBJ1-6	TGCAGCGTGATGACAGGCAGTGGTTCACCCCTCCACTTT	CSVMTGSGSPLHF
TRBV7-9	.	few	TRBJ1-2	TGTGCCAGCAGTTTGGATGTAAAAGTGGATGGCTACACCTTC	CASSLDVKVDGYTF
TRBV6-5	.	.	TRBJ1-6	TGTGCCGTTCGGGTAAGAGGCTATAATTCACCCCTCCACTTT	CAVRVRGYNSPLHF